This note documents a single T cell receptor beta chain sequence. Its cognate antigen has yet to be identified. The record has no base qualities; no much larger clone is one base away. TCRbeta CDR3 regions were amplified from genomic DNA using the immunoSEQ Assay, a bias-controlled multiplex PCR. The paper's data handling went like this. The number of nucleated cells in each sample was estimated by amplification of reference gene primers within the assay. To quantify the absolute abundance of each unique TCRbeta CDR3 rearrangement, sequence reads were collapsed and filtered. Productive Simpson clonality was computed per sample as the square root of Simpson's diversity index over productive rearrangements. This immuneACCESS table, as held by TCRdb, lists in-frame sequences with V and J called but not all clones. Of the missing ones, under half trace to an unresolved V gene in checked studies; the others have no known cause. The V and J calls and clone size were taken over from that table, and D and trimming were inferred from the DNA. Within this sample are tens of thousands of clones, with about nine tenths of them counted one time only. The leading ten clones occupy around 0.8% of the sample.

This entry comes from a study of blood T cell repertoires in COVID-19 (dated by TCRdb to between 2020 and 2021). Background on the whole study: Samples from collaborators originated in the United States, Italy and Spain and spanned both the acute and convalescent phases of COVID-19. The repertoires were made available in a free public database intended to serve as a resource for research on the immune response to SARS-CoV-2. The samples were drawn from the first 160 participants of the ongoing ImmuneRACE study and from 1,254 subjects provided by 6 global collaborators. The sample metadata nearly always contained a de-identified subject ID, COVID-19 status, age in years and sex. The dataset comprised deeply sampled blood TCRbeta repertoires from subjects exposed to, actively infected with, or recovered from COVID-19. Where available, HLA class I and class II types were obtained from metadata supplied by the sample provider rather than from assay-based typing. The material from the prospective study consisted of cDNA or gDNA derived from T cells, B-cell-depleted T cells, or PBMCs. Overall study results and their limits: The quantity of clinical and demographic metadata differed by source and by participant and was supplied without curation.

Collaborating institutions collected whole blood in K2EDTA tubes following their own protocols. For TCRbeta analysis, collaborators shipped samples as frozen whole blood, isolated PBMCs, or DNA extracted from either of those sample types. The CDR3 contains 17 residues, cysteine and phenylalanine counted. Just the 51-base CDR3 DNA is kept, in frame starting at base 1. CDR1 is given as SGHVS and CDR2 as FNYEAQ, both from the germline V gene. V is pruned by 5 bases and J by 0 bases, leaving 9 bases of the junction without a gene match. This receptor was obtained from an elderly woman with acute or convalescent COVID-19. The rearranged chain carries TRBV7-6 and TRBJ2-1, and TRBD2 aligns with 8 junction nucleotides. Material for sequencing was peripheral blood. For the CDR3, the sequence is CASSPWTSRSSYNEQFF. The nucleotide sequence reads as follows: TGTGCCAGCAGCCCCTGGACTAGCCGTAGCTCCTACAATGAGCAGTTCTTC. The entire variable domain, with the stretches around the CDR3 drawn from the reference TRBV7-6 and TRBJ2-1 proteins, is GAGVSQSPRYKVTKRGQDVALRCDPISGHVSLYWYRQALGQGPEFLTYFNYEAQQDKSGLPNDRFSAERPEGSISTLTIQRTEQRDSAMYRCASSPWTSRSSYNEQFFGPGTRLTVL.